This T cell receptor beta chain stems from a study of vaccination effects on CD4 cells after COVID-19. Study observations and caveats: No early post-infection timepoints were available in the study, which also included few convalescent patients. Late post-vaccination samples showed marked contraction of infection- and vaccine-induced clones.

Germline V lookup: CDR1 SGHNT, CDR2 YYREEE (reference sequence). The V end lost 4 bases, the J end lost 6 bases, and 12 bases lay between the germline ends. The CDR3 spans 13 residues. There are a few counts of this clone. What it binds is unknown. TCRdb's table, derived via immunoSEQ multiplex PCR, lists solely in-frame clones and lacks some. The table has about 63,000 clones, roughly 75% seen once; the top ten hold approximately 3.7%. The ViraFEST assay expanded antigen-specific CD4+ T cells with viral peptide pools before sequencing. Culture proceeded for more than 8 days, and CD4+ T cells were then isolated. Prior SARS-CoV-2 infection was absent in the vaccine recipients, as shown by negative nucleocapsid antibodies. On both days 3 and 7, half of the culture medium was replaced with IL-2 medium.

This chain joins TRBV5-4 and TRBJ2-3; D might be TRBD2 (5 bases). Specimen: CD4+ T cells from PBMCs cultured with HCoV-OC43 spike peptides, collected before COVID-19 vaccination. The subset here: HCoV-OC43 spike overlapping peptide pool stimulation. The source is a human donor who received a COVID-19 vaccine. The CDR3 sequence is CASSQPTGDTQYF. CDR3 nucleotide sequence: TGTGCCAGCAGCCAACCGACGGGGGATACGCAGTATTTT.